The 29 T cell receptor beta chains listed next were all sequenced from one sample in a study of blood T cell repertoires in COVID-19. Using immunoSEQ multiplex PCR, the repertoire was profiled, and TCRdb retains in-frame clones only, with some absent. The table has under 200,000 clones, around nine tenths seen once. The sample taken for sequencing was peripheral blood. The receptor source for this set is a woman in her seventies with COVID-19, enrolled during active disease.

The CDR3 nucleotides are TGCGCCAGCAGCCCAAAGACAGGCAATTTGAACACTGAAGCTTTCTTT. It encodes CASSPKTGNLNTEAFF. J is TRBJ1-1 and V is TRBV4-1, with D possibly matching TRBD1 (6 bases). CDR3 length: 16 amino acids. From germline, CDR1 is MGHRA and CDR2 YSYEKL. V was trimmed by 4 bases and J by 0 bases, leaving 15 bases between them.

This sequence joins TRBV3-1 (or the pseudogene TRBV3-2) and TRBJ1-5; D is undetermined. The CDR3 is 13 amino acids. The germline V and J ends were trimmed by 4 bases and 6 bases, with 10 bases remaining between them. Germline lookup yields CDR1 LGHDT and CDR2 YNNKEL (reference sequence). CDR3 sequence: CASSPNRFQPQHF. The CDR3 DNA follows: TGTGCCAGCAGCCCGAACAGATTTCAGCCCCAGCATTTT.

The chain links TRBV10-2 to TRBJ2-3, with 8 bases that match TRBD2. V trimming: 4 bases; J trimming: 4 bases; junction bases outside the gene matches: 7. There are 15 residues in the CDR3. Per germline, CDR1 WSHSY and CDR2 SAAADI. CDR3 region: CASSVTGGAPDTQYF. CDR3 nucleotides: TGCGCCAGCAGTGTAACCGGGGGGGCCCCAGATACGCAGTATTTT.

This clone was seen just once. The chain carries TRBV12-3 or TRBV12-4 and TRBJ1-6, with D unclear. This CDR3 region has 13 residues. Trimming cost V 5 bases and J 4 bases, with 6 bases left between them. DNA of the CDR3: TGTGCCAGCAGTGACTGGTATAATTCACCCCTCCACTTT. This codes for CASSDWYNSPLHF.

This clone showed up just a few times. This chain joins TRBV2 and TRBJ1-6; D is ambiguous. The CDR3 contains 15 residues. Germline CDR1 is SNHLY and CDR2 is FYNNEI. Between the trimmed V and J ends, which lost 6 bases and 0 bases, there was a span of 9 bases. The CDR3 nucleotides read TGTGCCAGCAGCTGGAGGGACTCCTATAATTCACCCCTCCACTTT. It specifies CASSWRDSYNSPLHF.

The chain has TRBV3-1 (or the pseudogene TRBV3-2) and TRBJ2-1; 9 bases align to TRBD2. Germline CDR1 is LGHDT and CDR2 is YNNKEL (reference sequence). V shed 1 base and J 4 bases; nucleotides not matched to a gene: 5. The CDR3 loop spans 16 amino acids. CDR3 DNA sequence: TGTGCCAGCAGCCAAGTCCAGCGGGGGGTGTACAATGAGCAGTTCTTC. Its translation is CASSQVQRGVYNEQFF.

The chain recombines TRBV10-3 with TRBJ2-7; D is possibly TRBD2 (5 bases). The CDR3 is made up of 14 amino acids. The V end lost 10 bases, the J end lost 4 bases, and 20 bases lay between the germline ends. Germline V gene data show CDR1 as ENHRY and CDR2 as SYGVKD. As DNA, the CDR3 is TGTGCCACGGGCGGGTTGGGCGACATTTACGAGCAGTACTTC. Amino acid sequence: CATGGLGDIYEQYF.

CDR3 sequence reads: CASSLDGRLNTEAFF. CDR3 DNA sequence: TGCGCCAGCAGCTTGGATGGCAGATTGAACACTGAAGCTTTCTTT. This chain joins TRBV5-1 and TRBJ1-1, with unresolved D. The CDR3 extends over 15 amino acids. The germline gives CDR1 SGHRS, CDR2 YFSETQ. V lost 0 bases to trimming and J lost 0 bases, with 9 bases between them.

The chain combines TRBV6-2 or TRBV6-3 with TRBJ2-3, with 12 positions matching TRBD2. V lost 4 bases and J lost 4; bases outside the gene matches: 9. CDR1 and CDR2 (germline): MNHEY, SVGEGT. This CDR3 comprises 17 residues. In DNA, the CDR3 is TGTGCCAGCAGTTTAAGGAGGACTAGCGGGGTAGCAGATACGCAGTATTTT. It yields the protein CASSLRRTSGVADTQYF.

The J gene is TRBJ1-5, the V gene TRBV6-5; D may be TRBD1 (5 bases). V was clipped by 0 bases and J by 7 bases, with 13 bases between them. CDR3 length: 15 residues. CDR1 MNHEY and CDR2 SVGAGI come from the germline V gene. The CDR3 DNA is TGTGCCAGCAGTTACTCCCCGGCCAAGGGGCAGCCCCAGCATTTT. This codes for CASSYSPAKGQPQHF.

The chain recombines TRBV2 with TRBJ1-2, with a tentative D call TRBD1 (5 bases). Germline CDR1 is SNHLY and CDR2 is FYNNEI. The CDR3 consists of 12 residues. V was shortened by 6 bases and J by 8 bases, with 13 bases between the two germline ends. The CDR3 here is CASSVQEIGYTF. In nucleotides, the CDR3 is TGTGCCAGCAGCGTACAGGAGATCGGCTACACCTTC. The variable domain in full, completed from reference TRBV2 and TRBJ1-2, reads EPEVTQTPSHQVTQMGQEVILRCVPISNHLYFYWYRQILGQKVEFLVSFYNNEISEKSEIFDDQFSVERPDGSNFTLKIRSTKLEDSAMYFCASSVQEIGYTFGSGTRLTVV.

The chain is built from TRBV18 and TRBJ2-7; weak D call: TRBD1 (5 bases). The CDR3 is 14 residues long. The germline V and J ends were trimmed by 4 bases and 0 bases, with 10 bases remaining between them. Germline lookup yields CDR1 KGHSH and CDR2 LQKENI. The CDR3 here is CASSQMTDSYEQYF. The CDR3 DNA follows: TGTGCCAGCTCACAAATGACAGACTCCTACGAGCAGTACTTC.

This rearrangement joins TRBV12-5 to TRBJ1-2; D ambiguous. The CDR3 extends over 17 amino acids. CDR1 LGHNT and CDR2 FRNRAP come from the germline V gene. V lost 2 bases, J lost 4 bases, and 20 bases lay in between. Here the CDR3 DNA reads TGTGCTAGTGGTTTGACCCCGGGTGATCGTGATTCCTATGGCTACACCTTC. It encodes CASGLTPGDRDSYGYTF. Supplemented by reference TRBV12-5 and TRBJ1-2, the full variable domain reads DARVTQTPRHKVTEMGQEVTMRCQPILGHNTVFWYRQTMMQGLELLAYFRNRAPLDDSGMPKDRFSAEMPDATLATLKIQPSEPRDSAVYFCASGLTPGDRDSYGYTFGSGTRLTVV.

This clone was observed a handful of times. This sequence joins TRBV4-1 and TRBJ2-1; a weak D match, TRBD2 (6 bases). The CDR3 covers 16 residues. Trimming cost V 6 bases and J 0 bases, with 15 bases left between them. Germline values: CDR1 MGHRA, CDR2 YSYEKL. CDR3 DNA sequence: TGCGCCAGCAGGGGGACGGGCGGGGACTCCTACAATGAGCAGTTCTTC. It specifies CASRGTGGDSYNEQFF.

This clone was detected a few times. The gene calls are TRBV3-1 (or the pseudogene TRBV3-2) and TRBJ2-4; 8 positions match TRBD2. Unmatched junction bases numbered 5, after V lost 0 bases and J lost 4 bases. This CDR3 contains 16 residues. From germline, CDR1 is LGHDT and CDR2 YNNKEL (reference sequence). The CDR3 region has the DNA TGTGCCAGCAGCCAAGAAATAGCGGGGTATAAAAACATTCAGTACTTC. Its protein is CASSQEIAGYKNIQYF.

Notes on this clone: The same CDR3 is also encoded by other DNA sequences in this sample. CDR3 sequence: CASSQDRGTYEQYF. The CDR3 DNA reads as TGCGCCAGCAGCCAAGATCGGGGTACCTACGAGCAGTACTTC. The V call is TRBV4-1, the J call TRBJ2-7, with D perhaps TRBD2 (5 bases). Deletions cut 0 bases from V and 2 bases from J, with 8 bases between. CDR1 is MGHRA, CDR2 YSYEKL, per germline. This CDR3 has 14 amino acids.

The chain combines TRBV27 with TRBJ1-6; no reliable D call. Germline V lookup: CDR1 MNHEY, CDR2 SMNVEV (reference sequence). CDR3 length: 12 amino acids. V lost 3 bases and J 10 bases, leaving 7 bases between the germline ends. The CDR3 DNA is TGTGCCAGCAGTTTTCTCTCCTCACCCCTCCACTTT. Its translation is CASSFLSSPLHF.

The CDR3 spells CASSTGGSNEKLFF. Written as DNA, the CDR3 is TGTGCCAGTAGCACGGGGGGGAGTAATGAAAAACTGTTTTTT. The gene calls are TRBV19 and TRBJ1-4; TRBD1 might be the D (5 bases). The CDR3 is made up of 14 amino acids. The germline V gene encodes CDR1 LNHDA and CDR2 SQIVND (reference sequence). Trimming cost V 6 bases and J 4 bases, with 12 bases left between them. Variable domain in full (rest from reference TRBV19 and TRBJ1-4): DGGITQSPKYLFRKEGQNVTLSCEQNLNHDAMYWYRQDPGQGLRLIYYSQIVNDFQKGDIAEGYSVSREKKESFPLTVTSAQKNPTAFYLCASSTGGSNEKLFFGSGTQLSVL.

There are a few counts of this clone. The CDR3 spells CASSLGTGNQPQHF. In nucleotides, the CDR3 is TGTGCCAGCAGCCTTGGGACAGGCAATCAGCCCCAGCATTTT. This chain connects TRBV3-1 (or the pseudogene TRBV3-2) to TRBJ1-5; 7 bases line up with TRBD1. After removal of 4 bases from V and 2 bases from J, the junction contained 2 bases not matched to a gene. Germline V lookup: CDR1 LGHDT, CDR2 YNNKEL (reference sequence). The length of the CDR3 is 14 residues.

This chain connects TRBV18 to TRBJ1-1; D gene unclear. The V gene lost 2 bases and the J gene lost 0 bases, with 7 bases spanning the gap. Per the germline V gene, CDR1 is KGHSH and CDR2 is LQKENI. CDR3 size: 14 residues. CDR3 bases: TGTGCCAGCTCACCAACAGCTATGAACACTGAAGCTTTCTTT. Its translation is CASSPTAMNTEAFF.

The J gene is TRBJ2-5, the V gene TRBV3-1 (or the pseudogene TRBV3-2); TRBD2 matches 9 bases. V dropped 0 bases and J dropped 1; count of bases not matched to a gene: 6. The CDR3 has 17 amino acids. CDR1 and CDR2 from the germline V gene are LGHDT and YNNKEL (reference sequence). CDR3 region: CASSQDPPSGAQETQYF. The CDR3 DNA sequence: TGTGCCAGCAGCCAAGACCCCCCTAGCGGGGCCCAAGAGACCCAGTACTTC.

The chain recombines TRBV30 with TRBJ2-7; 7 bases line up with TRBD2. J lost 2 bases, V lost 2 bases, and 6 bases had no gene match. Germline values: CDR1 GTSNPN, CDR2 SVGIG (reference sequence). The CDR3 runs 14 residues. Here the CDR3 reads CAWSPWTSPYEQYF. Written as DNA, the CDR3 is TGTGCCTGGAGTCCCTGGACTAGTCCCTACGAGCAGTACTTC. The full variable domain, in which reference TRBV30 and TRBJ2-7 provide the parts outside the CDR3, is SQTIHQWPATLVQPVGSPLSLECTVEGTSNPNLYWYRQAAGRGLQLLFYSVGIGQISSEVPQNLSASRPQDRQFILSSKKLLLSDSGFYLCAWSPWTSPYEQYFGPGTRLTVT.

The chain is built from TRBV5-1 and TRBJ1-1; the D is unclear. V was trimmed by 0 bases and J by 1 base, leaving 10 bases between them. Per germline, CDR1 SGHRS and CDR2 YFSETQ. The CDR3 loop spans 15 amino acids. The CDR3 is CASSLANSRNTEAFF. As DNA, the CDR3 is TGCGCCAGCAGCTTGGCCAATAGCAGGAACACTGAAGCTTTCTTT.

This sequence joins TRBV30 and TRBJ1-5; D is perhaps TRBD1 (5 bases). The CDR3 has 13 residues. CDR1 GTSNPN and CDR2 SVGIG come from the germline V gene (reference sequence). Trimming stripped 3 bases from V and 3 bases from J, with 9 bases between. The CDR3 region is CAWRDTVNQPQHF. The CDR3 nucleotides read TGTGCCTGGAGGGACACTGTCAATCAGCCCCAGCATTTT.

The chain combines TRBV6-2 or TRBV6-3 with TRBJ1-5; D is unclear. Germline V lookup: CDR1 MNHEY, CDR2 SVGEGT. The CDR3 extends over 14 amino acids. The V gene lost 2 bases and the J gene lost 2 bases, with 7 bases spanning the gap. The CDR3 sequence: CASSYIGGNQPQHF. The CDR3 DNA follows: TGTGCCAGCAGTTACATCGGGGGCAATCAGCCCCAGCATTTT.

V usage is TRBV27 and J usage is TRBJ2-1; D not resolved. V was pared by 1 base and J by 8 bases, with 12 bases between. The CDR3 totals 14 residues. Looked up from germline, CDR1 is MNHEY and CDR2 is SMNVEV (reference sequence). The CDR3 sequence is CASSLLALPHEQFF. The CDR3 DNA reads as TGTGCCAGCAGTTTATTGGCCCTCCCCCATGAGCAGTTCTTC.

The chain recombines TRBV2 with TRBJ2-5; D remains unclear. Germline CDR1 is SNHLY and CDR2 is FYNNEI. The V end was cut by 6 bases, the J end by 2 bases, with 16 bases between. The CDR3 runs to 15 residues. CDR3 sequence reads: CASRYSSSPQETQYF. CDR3 DNA: TGTGCCAGCAGATACAGCTCCTCGCCTCAAGAGACCCAGTACTTC.

The rearrangement links TRBV6-1 to TRBJ2-3, with TRBD1 matching over 8 bases. The V gene's germline CDR1 is MNHNS and CDR2 SASEGT. Trimming at V came to 4 bases and at J to 0 bases, leaving 6 bases not matched to a gene. The CDR3 runs to 16 residues. The CDR3: CASSVDRGRSTDTQYF. CDR3 nucleotide sequence: TGTGCCAGCAGTGTCGACAGGGGCCGTAGCACAGATACGCAGTATTTT.

The count of this clone is one. The CDR3 nucleotides are TGCGCCAGCAGCTTGGTGATGGGACTCAAGCCTGGTTCACCCCTCCACTTT. This sequence encodes CASSLVMGLKPGSPLHF. The chain joins TRBV5-1 to TRBJ1-6; tentatively, D is TRBD1 (5 bases). Germline-derived CDR1 and CDR2 are SGHRS and YFSETQ. The CDR3 is 17 residues long. Deletions cut 0 bases from V and 9 bases from J, with 19 bases between.